The subject of this entry is one T cell receptor (beta chain). CDR1 and CDR2 from the germline V gene are SGHTA and FQGNSA. The CDR3 runs 16 residues. The V and J ends lost 5 bases and 5 bases, in that order; junction bases with no gene match: 11. In the study's own analysis: From reference gene primer amplification, estimates of nucleated cell counts were derived. TCRdb's copy holds only in-frame clones and misses some; the assay was immunoSEQ multiplex PCR. That table furnishes V, J and clone size, whereas the DNA furnished D and trimming. The sample yields 59,000 or so clones, 65% to 90% seen once. The data derive from a study of blood T cell repertoires in COVID-19. Overall study: Italy, Spain and the United States were the sources of the convalescent and acute COVID-19 samples. PBMCs, B-cell-depleted T cells, or T cells provided the cDNA or gDNA that made up the material.

Sequenced input: peripheral blood. The receptor was isolated from a woman aged 80 or older with active or convalescent COVID-19. The chain employs TRBV7-2 and TRBJ2-5; TRBD2 aligns across 10 bases. In nucleotides, the CDR3 is TGTGCCAGCAGCCCCATAGCGGGGGGCCTTAGGGAGACCCAGTACTTC. Translating it yields CASSPIAGGLRETQYF. The entire variable domain, with the rest obtained from reference TRBV7-2 and TRBJ2-5, is as follows: GAGVSQSPSNKVTEKGKDVELRCDPISGHTALYWYRQSLGQGLEFLIYFQGNSAPDKSGLPSDRFSAERTGGSVSTLTIQRTQQEDSAVYLCASSPIAGGLRETQYFGPGTRLLVL.